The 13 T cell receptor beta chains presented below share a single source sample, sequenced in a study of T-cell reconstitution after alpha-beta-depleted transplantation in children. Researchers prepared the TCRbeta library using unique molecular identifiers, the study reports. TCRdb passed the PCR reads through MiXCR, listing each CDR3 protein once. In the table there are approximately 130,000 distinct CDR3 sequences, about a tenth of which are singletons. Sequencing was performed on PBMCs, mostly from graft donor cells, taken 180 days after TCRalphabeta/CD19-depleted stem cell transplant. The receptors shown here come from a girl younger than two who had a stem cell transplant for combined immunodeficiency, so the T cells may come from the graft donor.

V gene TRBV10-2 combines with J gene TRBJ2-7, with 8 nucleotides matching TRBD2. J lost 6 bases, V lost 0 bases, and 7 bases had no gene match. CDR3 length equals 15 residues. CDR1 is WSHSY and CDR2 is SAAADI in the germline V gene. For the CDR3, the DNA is TGCGCCAGCAGTGAGTCTCCGGGACTAGAACCCGAGCAGTACTTC. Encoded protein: CASSESPGLEPEQYF.

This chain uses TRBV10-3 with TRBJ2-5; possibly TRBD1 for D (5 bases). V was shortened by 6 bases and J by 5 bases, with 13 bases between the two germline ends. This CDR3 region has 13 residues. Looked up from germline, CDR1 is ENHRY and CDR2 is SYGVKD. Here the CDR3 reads CAISSGYGETQYF. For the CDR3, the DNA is TGTGCCATCAGCTCAGGGTATGGGGAGACCCAGTACTTC.

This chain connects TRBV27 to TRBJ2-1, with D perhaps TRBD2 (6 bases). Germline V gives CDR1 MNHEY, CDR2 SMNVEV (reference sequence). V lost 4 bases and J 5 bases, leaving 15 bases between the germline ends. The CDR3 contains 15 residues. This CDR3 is CASSSPRLGDNEQFF. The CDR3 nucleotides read TGTGCCAGCAGTTCCCCCCGACTAGGGGACAATGAGCAGTTCTTC.

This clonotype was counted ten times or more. CDR3 sequence: CASSRDSAFGELFF. In nucleotides, the CDR3 is TGCGCCAGCAGCCGGGACAGTGCGTTCGGGGAGCTGTTTTTT. V usage is TRBV5-1 and J usage is TRBJ2-2, with 7 nucleotides matching TRBD1. This CDR3 region has 14 residues. Unmatched junction bases numbered 7, after V lost 4 bases and J lost 7 bases. Germline lookup yields CDR1 SGHRS and CDR2 YFSETQ.

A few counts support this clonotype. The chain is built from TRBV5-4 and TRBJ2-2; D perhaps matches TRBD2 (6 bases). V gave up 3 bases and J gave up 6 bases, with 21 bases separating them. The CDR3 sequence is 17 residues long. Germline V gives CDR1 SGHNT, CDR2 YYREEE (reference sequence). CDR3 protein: CASSSSSGLRGAGELFF. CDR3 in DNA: TGTGCCAGCAGCTCCTCAAGCGGGCTTAGAGGGGCCGGGGAGCTGTTTTTT.

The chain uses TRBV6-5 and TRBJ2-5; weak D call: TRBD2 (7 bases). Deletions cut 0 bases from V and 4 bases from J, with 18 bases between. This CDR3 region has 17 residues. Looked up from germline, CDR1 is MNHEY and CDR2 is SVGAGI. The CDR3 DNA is TGTGCCAGCAGTTACTCGCCCCTACAGGGAGGGCCAGAGACCCAGTACTTC. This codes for CASSYSPLQGGPETQYF.

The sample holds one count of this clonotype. The CDR3 sequence is CASSHLRDRGLNTEAFF. CDR3 in DNA: TGTGCCAGTAGCCATCTCCGGGACAGGGGGCTGAACACTGAAGCTTTCTTT. The V call is TRBV19, the J call TRBJ1-1; 12 bases align to TRBD1. This CDR3 spans 17 amino acids. The V segment lost 6 bases and the J segment 0 bases; nucleotides outside the gene matches: 8. Germline CDR1 and CDR2: LNHDA and SQIVND (reference sequence).

CDR3 protein: CSAGAWDTEAFF. CDR3 coding DNA: TGCAGCGCCGGCGCGTGGGACACTGAAGCTTTCTTT. The chain recombines TRBV29-1 with TRBJ1-1; D is ambiguous. Trimming took 7 bases from V and 3 from J, leaving 12 bases between them. CDR3 length: 12 residues. Germline V gene data show CDR1 as SQVTM and CDR2 as ANQGSEA.

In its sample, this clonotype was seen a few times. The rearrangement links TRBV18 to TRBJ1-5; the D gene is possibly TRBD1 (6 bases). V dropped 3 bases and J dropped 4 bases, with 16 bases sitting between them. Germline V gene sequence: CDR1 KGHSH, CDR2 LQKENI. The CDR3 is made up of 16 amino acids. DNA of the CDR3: TGTGCCAGCTCACCTACTGTGGGGGGCCCGAATCAGCCCCAGCATTTT. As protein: CASSPTVGGPNQPQHF.

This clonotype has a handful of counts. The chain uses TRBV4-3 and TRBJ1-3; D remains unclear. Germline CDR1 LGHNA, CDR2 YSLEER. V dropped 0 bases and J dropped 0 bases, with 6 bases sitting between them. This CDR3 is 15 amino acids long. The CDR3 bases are TGCGCCAGCAGCCAAGACCGGGGCTCTGGAAACACCATATATTTT. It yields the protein CASSQDRGSGNTIYF.

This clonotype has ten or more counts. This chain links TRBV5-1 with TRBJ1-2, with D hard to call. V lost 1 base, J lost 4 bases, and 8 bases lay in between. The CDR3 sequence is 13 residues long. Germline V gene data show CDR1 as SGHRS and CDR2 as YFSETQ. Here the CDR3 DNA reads TGCGCCAGCAGCTTGCCCTCCAGCTATGGCTACACCTTC. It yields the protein CASSLPSSYGYTF.

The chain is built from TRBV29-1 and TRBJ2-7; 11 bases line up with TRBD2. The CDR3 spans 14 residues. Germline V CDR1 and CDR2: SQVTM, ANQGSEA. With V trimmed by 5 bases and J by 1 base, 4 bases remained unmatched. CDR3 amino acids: CSVMTSGDSYEQYF. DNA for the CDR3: TGCAGCGTTATGACTAGCGGGGATTCCTACGAGCAGTACTTC.

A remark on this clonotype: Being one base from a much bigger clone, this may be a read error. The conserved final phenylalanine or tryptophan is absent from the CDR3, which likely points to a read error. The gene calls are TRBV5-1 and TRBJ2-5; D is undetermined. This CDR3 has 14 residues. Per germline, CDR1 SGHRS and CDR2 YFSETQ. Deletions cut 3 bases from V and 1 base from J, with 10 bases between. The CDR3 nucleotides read TGCGCCAGCAGCTACCCTCACAGCCAAGAGACCCAGTACCTC. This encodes CASSYPHSQETQYL.